A selection of T cell receptor beta chains follows, all from one sample in a study of T-cell memory formation after mild COVID-19. TCRdb re-analysed the 5' RACE reads in MiXCR, keeping a single row per CDR3 protein. The sample shows fewer than 400,000 distinct CDR3 sequences, 10% to 15% of them seen only once. Input material: PBMCs or a T cell subset sorted from them (not recorded which). Receptor source: a man aged 18 to 29 who had mild COVID-19 (a few samples of this study predate the infection). Cell type and time point are not known. Each CDR3 is given without its conserved first and last residue.

v_gene,CDR3aa
TRBV11-2,ASSAGSHHLTDTQY
TRBV5-1,ASSLLGTDQETQY
TRBV6-2/TRBV6-3,ASSSPPIGNEQF
TRBV3-1,ASSQDLGDPYNEQF
TRBV28,ASTSFRVGKTQY
TRBV6-2/TRBV6-3,ASRFSGNTIY
TRBV12-3/TRBV12-4,ASSFTTGGTQY
TRBV5-1,ASSLRGTEAF
TRBV20-1,SAKSSGRVTDTQY
TRBV6-5,ASSKPLAGGFDEQF
TRBV12-3/TRBV12-4,ASSPAWGASYEQY
TRBV12-3/TRBV12-4,ASQTGRHGYT
TRBV5-1,ASSLGQSPDTQY
TRBV21-1,ASRMAGQENIQY
TRBV11-2,ASSLGWGTDTQY
TRBV29-1,SVGLRRGYEQY
TRBV19,ASSADRANNQPQH
TRBV5-1,ASSLMGQDEKLF
TRBV3-1,ASSQGARGEQF
TRBV14,ASSQTLVDTQY
TRBV30,AWSGTGYEQY
TRBV21-1,ASKGDREDGANVLT
TRBV7-2,ASSLNRGLAEQF
TRBV4-2,ASSQDGGSPGYT
TRBV4-3,ASSRDSQVGNTIY
TRBV12-3/TRBV12-4,ASSFRLGRLGTQY
TRBV6-6,ASSYQGARTDTQY
TRBV6-6,ASSSAENTEAF